A single sample gave rise to the 15 T cell receptor beta chains below, sequenced in a study of blood T cell repertoires in COVID-19. Data came from immunoSEQ multiplex PCR; TCRdb stores just in-frame clones and leaves some out. The data contain roughly 200,000 clones, around 80% of them seen just once; the ten biggest clones take up approximately 2.9%. The source material was peripheral blood. These TCRs come from a woman aged 80 or over with active or convalescent COVID-19.

The rearrangement links TRBV5-6 to TRBJ2-3; TRBD2 is a possible D gene (5 bases). The germline CDR1 and CDR2 sequences are SGHDT and YYEEEE. The V and J ends lost 1 base and 6 bases respectively, with 12 bases between them. This CDR3 spans 14 amino acids. The CDR3 loop reads CASSLRLRGDTQYF. CDR3 nucleotides: TGTGCCAGCAGCTTGCGACTTCGAGGGGATACGCAGTATTTT.

The sample holds a few counts of this clone. J is TRBJ1-3 and V is TRBV6-5, with 8 bases identical to TRBD1. This CDR3 has 16 amino acids. V was pared by 4 bases and J by 0 bases, with 5 bases of the junction left unmatched. Germline V lookup: CDR1 MNHEY, CDR2 SVGAGI. CDR3 sequence: CASSLSGGFSGNTIYF. CDR3 nucleotide sequence: TGTGCCAGCAGTTTGTCAGGGGGCTTCTCTGGAAACACCATATATTTT.

This chain joins TRBV24-1 and TRBJ1-1; TRBD1 matches 10 bases. Looked up from germline, CDR1 is KGHDR and CDR2 is SFDVKD. This CDR3 has 14 residues. The junction had 3 bases not matched to a gene; V was cut back by 6 bases and J by 3 bases. The CDR3 spells CATSPGQGDTEAFF. DNA of the CDR3: TGTGCCACCAGTCCCGGACAGGGGGACACTGAAGCTTTCTTT.

This chain connects TRBV18 to TRBJ1-6, with D possibly being TRBD1 (6 bases). Germline loops: CDR1 KGHSH, CDR2 LQKENI. The V gene lost 6 bases and the J gene lost 8 bases, with 20 bases spanning the gap. The CDR3 consists of 16 residues. CDR3 protein: CASSRTPDSKDSPLHF. The CDR3 region has the DNA TGTGCCAGCTCCCGCACCCCGGACAGCAAGGATTCACCCCTCCACTTT.

The J gene is TRBJ2-2, the V gene TRBV10-1, with D perhaps TRBD2 (5 bases). V shed 0 bases and J shed 1 base, with 12 bases lying between them. The germline CDR1 and CDR2 sequences are WNHNN and SYGVQD (reference sequence). The CDR3 is 17 residues long. The CDR3 sequence: CASSESRAGKNTGELFF. CDR3 in DNA: TGCGCCAGCAGTGAGTCGAGGGCAGGAAAGAACACCGGGGAGCTGTTTTTT.

This clone has a handful of counts. This chain joins TRBV29-1 and TRBJ2-3; a possible D gene is TRBD1 (7 bases). Between the trimmed V and J ends, which lost 6 bases and 1 base, there was a span of 29 bases. CDR3 length equals 19 residues. The V gene's germline CDR1 is SQVTM and CDR2 ANQGSEA. CDR3: CSVEGYGQEGFFGTDTQYF. CDR3 in DNA: TGCAGCGTCGAGGGTTACGGACAGGAGGGCTTTTTCGGCACAGATACGCAGTATTTT.

V and J are TRBV5-1 and TRBJ2-3, with D possibly being TRBD2 (6 bases). Germline CDR1 SGHRS, CDR2 YFSETQ. The CDR3 spans 15 residues. V was clipped by 0 bases and J by 4 bases, with 12 bases between them. Here the CDR3 DNA reads TGCGCCAGCAGCTTGGATAAAACGGGGGCAGATACGCAGTATTTT. This encodes CASSLDKTGADTQYF.

This rearrangement joins TRBV4-3 to TRBJ1-4, with D possibly being TRBD1 (5 bases). This CDR3 has 15 residues. Germline V lookup: CDR1 LGHNA, CDR2 YSLEER. Trimming took off 4 bases at V and 0 bases at J, with 9 bases between the two ends. In nucleotides, the CDR3 is TGCGCCAGCAGCCGGAGGGGTGCAACTAATGAAAAACTGTTTTTT. Translation: CASSRRGATNEKLFF.

The chain is built from TRBV5-4 and TRBJ1-4; 12 bases line up with TRBD1. Germline V gene sequence: CDR1 SGHNT, CDR2 YYREEE (reference sequence). CDR3 size: 17 residues. V lost 3 bases to trimming and J lost 8 bases; unmatched junction nucleotides: 11. In nucleotides, the CDR3 is TGTGCCAGCAGCTCGGGACAGGGGGCACGAGTAGGAGAAAAACTGTTTTTT. Translating it yields CASSSGQGARVGEKLFF.

V gene TRBV19 combines with J gene TRBJ1-6; no clear D gene. V was pared by 5 bases and J by 6 bases, with 5 bases between. Looked up from germline, CDR1 is LNHDA and CDR2 is SQIVND (reference sequence). The CDR3 is 12 residues long. The CDR3 coding sequence is TGTGCCAGTAGTCTCCTTAATTCACCCCTCCACTTT. Translated: CASSLLNSPLHF.

The rearrangement links TRBV6-5 to TRBJ1-1, with unresolved D. Looked up from germline, CDR1 is MNHEY and CDR2 is SVGAGI. The CDR3 has 14 residues. Trimming took off 2 bases at V and 7 bases at J, with 14 bases between the two ends. In DNA form, the CDR3 reads TGTGCCAGCAGTTACGTGTCTCCAGGCAGTGAAGCTTTCTTT. Amino acid sequence: CASSYVSPGSEAFF.

The chain has TRBV6-1 and TRBJ2-6; 8 bases are shared with TRBD1. Germline V lookup: CDR1 MNHNS, CDR2 SASEGT. The CDR3 covers 20 residues. J was trimmed by 0 bases and V by 1 base; bases with no gene match: 11. CDR3 amino acids: CASSEVVLDRVGSGANVLTF. The CDR3 DNA sequence: TGTGCCAGCAGTGAAGTCGTACTGGACAGGGTCGGCTCTGGGGCCAACGTCCTGACTTTC.

This clone has only one observation. This rearrangement joins TRBV7-6 to TRBJ2-2; no clear D gene. Germline CDR1 SGHVS, CDR2 FNYEAQ. The V end lost 0 bases, the J end lost 4 bases, and 9 bases lay between the germline ends. This CDR3 region has 15 residues. The CDR3 reads CASSLALGSTGELFF. For the CDR3, the DNA is TGTGCCAGCAGCTTAGCGCTGGGCAGCACCGGGGAGCTGTTTTTT.

Only a few counts were recorded for this clone. The chain has TRBV7-9 and TRBJ1-1, with D unresolved. Trimming took off 3 bases at V and 7 bases at J, with 9 bases between the two ends. Germline values: CDR1 SEHNR, CDR2 FQNEAQ (reference sequence). The CDR3 runs to 12 residues. This CDR3 is CASSLGIGEAFF. The CDR3, as DNA: TGTGCCAGCAGCTTGGGCATCGGTGAAGCTTTCTTT.

The chain recombines TRBV19 with TRBJ1-1, with D unresolved. Germline V gives CDR1 LNHDA, CDR2 SQIVND (reference sequence). V lost 3 bases and J 0 bases, leaving 8 bases between the germline ends. The CDR3 is 14 amino acids. In DNA, the CDR3 is TGTGCCAGTAGTATTTCCGGGGTGAACACTGAAGCTTTCTTT. It codes for CASSISGVNTEAFF.